This T cell receptor (beta chain) came from a study of human versus mouse CDR3 diversity and MHC coevolution. Study-level background: immunoSEQ was reported to reach one in 200,000 T cells sensitivity. Study results and limitations: iCHAO1 estimated the human TCR beta repertoire at 1.5 million to 2 million clonotypes. Human T cells underwent selection on several different MHC II alleles.

Clones were sequenced by immunoSEQ multiplex PCR, and TCRdb holds only the in-frame ones, with some missing. There are about 81,000 clones in the sample; roughly 95% occur only once, and over 1.3% lies in the top ten. Notes on this clone: The antigen is not known.

The CDR3 has 15 residues. The trim removed 3 bases at V and 2 bases at J, leaving 5 bases unmatched. From germline, CDR1 is SGHRS and CDR2 YFSETQ. Naive CD4 T cells were sorted as CD45RO-negative, CD62L-positive. The chain joins TRBV5-1 to TRBJ2-7; 10 positions match TRBD1. The sequence was obtained from a person between 25 and 75 years old in good health. The sample was naive CD4+ T cells from blood. The sample's subset: CD45RO-negative CD62L-positive naive CD4 T cells. CDR3 bases: TGCGCCAGCAGCTCTACCGGGACAGGGGCCTACGAGCAGTACTTC. Translated: CASSSTGTGAYEQYF.